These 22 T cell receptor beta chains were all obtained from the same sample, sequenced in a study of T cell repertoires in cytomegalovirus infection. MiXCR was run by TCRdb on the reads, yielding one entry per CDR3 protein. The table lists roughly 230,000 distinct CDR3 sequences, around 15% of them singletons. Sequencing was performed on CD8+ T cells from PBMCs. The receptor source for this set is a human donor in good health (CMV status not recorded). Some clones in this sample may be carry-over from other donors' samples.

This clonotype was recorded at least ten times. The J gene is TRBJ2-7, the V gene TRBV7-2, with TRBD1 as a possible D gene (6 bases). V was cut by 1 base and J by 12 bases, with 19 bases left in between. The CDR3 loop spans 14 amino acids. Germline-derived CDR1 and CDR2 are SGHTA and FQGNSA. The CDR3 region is CASSLGRQDLTRYF. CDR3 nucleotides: TGTGCCAGCAGCTTAGGGAGACAGGACTTGACGAGGTACTTC.

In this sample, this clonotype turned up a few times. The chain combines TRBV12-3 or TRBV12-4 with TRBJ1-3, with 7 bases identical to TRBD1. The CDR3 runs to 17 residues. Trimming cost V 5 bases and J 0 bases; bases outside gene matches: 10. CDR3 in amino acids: CASSTRDRSFSGNTIYF. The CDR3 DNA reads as TGTGCCAGCAGTACTCGGGACAGATCCTTCTCTGGAAACACCATATATTTT.

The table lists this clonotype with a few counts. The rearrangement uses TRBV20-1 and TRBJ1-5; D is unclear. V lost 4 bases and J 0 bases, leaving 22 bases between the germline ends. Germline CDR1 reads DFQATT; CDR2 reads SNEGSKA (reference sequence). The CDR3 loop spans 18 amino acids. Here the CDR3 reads CSANERTLIGYSNQPQHF. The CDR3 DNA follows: TGCAGTGCTAATGAGAGGACCCTTATAGGATATAGCAATCAGCCCCAGCATTTT.

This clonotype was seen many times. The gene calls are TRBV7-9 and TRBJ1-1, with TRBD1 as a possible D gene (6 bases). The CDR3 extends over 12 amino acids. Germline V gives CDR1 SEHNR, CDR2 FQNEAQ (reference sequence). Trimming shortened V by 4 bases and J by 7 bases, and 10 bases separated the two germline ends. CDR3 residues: CASSSGAGEAFF. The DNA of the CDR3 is TGTGCCAGCAGCTCGGGGGCAGGTGAAGCTTTCTTT.

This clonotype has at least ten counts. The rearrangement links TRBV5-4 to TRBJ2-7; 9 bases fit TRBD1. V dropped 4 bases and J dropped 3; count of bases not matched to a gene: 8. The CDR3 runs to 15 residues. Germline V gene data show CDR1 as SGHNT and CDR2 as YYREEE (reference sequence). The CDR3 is CASSNPGQGHYEQYF. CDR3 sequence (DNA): TGTGCCAGCAGCAACCCGGGACAGGGACACTACGAGCAGTACTTC.

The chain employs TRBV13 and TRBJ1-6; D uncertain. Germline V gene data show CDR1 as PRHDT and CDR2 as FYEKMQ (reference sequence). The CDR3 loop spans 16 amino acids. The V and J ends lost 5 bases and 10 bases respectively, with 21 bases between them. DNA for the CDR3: TGTGCCAGCAGCGGAACCGGGCGTCGTCCCGTCTCACCCCTCCACTTT. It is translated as CASSGTGRRPVSPLHF.

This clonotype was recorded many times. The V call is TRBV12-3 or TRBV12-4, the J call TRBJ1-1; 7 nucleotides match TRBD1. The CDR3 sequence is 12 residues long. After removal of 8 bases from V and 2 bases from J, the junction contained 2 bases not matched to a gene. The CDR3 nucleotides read TGTGCCAGCGGGGACAGCAACACTGAAGCTTTCTTT. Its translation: CASGDSNTEAFF.

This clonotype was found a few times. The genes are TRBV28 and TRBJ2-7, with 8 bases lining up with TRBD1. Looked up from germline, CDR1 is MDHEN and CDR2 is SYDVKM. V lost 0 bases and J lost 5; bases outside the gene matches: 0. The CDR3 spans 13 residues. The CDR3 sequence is CASSLWTGDEQYF. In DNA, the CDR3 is TGTGCCAGCAGTTTATGGACAGGGGACGAGCAGTACTTC.

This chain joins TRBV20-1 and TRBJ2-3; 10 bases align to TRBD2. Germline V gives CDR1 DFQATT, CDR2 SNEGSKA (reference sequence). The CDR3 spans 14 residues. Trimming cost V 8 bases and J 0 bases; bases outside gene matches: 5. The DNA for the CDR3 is TGCAGTACGAAACTAGCGGGGAGCACAGATACGCAGTATTTT. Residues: CSTKLAGSTDTQYF.

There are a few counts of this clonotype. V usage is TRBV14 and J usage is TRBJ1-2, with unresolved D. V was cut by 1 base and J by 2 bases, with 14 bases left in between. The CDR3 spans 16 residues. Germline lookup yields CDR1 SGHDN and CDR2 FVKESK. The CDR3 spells CASSQANGSLNYGYTF. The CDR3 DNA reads TGTGCCAGCAGCCAAGCCAACGGAAGTCTAAACTATGGCTACACCTTC.

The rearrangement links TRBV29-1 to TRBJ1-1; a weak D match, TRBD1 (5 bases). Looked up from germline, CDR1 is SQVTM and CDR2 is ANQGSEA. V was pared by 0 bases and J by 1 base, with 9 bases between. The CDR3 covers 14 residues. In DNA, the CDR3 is TGCAGCGTTGAAGATCGGGGCACGAACACTGAAGCTTTCTTT. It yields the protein CSVEDRGTNTEAFF.

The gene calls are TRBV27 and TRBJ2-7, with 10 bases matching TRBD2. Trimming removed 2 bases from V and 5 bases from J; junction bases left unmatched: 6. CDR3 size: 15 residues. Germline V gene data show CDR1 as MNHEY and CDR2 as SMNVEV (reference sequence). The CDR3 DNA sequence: TGTGCCAGCAGTTTAAGCGGGGGGGCAGTAAACGAGCAGTACTTC. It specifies CASSLSGGAVNEQYF.

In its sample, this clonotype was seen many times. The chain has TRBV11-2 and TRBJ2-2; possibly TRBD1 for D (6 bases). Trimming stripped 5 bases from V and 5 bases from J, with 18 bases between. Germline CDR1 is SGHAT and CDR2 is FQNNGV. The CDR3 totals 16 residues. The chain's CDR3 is CASSPPPGQATGELFF. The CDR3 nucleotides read TGTGCCAGCAGCCCGCCCCCGGGACAAGCAACCGGGGAGCTGTTTTTT.

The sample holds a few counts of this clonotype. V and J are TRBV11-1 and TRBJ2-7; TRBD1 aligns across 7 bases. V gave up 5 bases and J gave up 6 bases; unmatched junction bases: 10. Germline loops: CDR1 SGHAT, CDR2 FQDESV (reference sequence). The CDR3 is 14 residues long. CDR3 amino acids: CASSPKDRVGEQYF. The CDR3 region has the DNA TGTGCCAGCAGCCCCAAAGACAGGGTGGGCGAGCAGTACTTC.

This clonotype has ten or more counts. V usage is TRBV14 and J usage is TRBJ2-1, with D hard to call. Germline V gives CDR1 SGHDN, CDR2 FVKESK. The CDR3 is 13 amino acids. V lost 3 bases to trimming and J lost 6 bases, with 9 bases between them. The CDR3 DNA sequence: TGTGCCAGCAGCCATTTCGGTGGCAATGAGCAGTTCTTC. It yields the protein CASSHFGGNEQFF.

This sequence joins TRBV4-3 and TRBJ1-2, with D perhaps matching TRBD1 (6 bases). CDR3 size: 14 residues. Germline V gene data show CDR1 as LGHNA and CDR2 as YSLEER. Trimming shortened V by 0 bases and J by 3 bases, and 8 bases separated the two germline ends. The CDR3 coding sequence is TGCGCCAGCAGCCAAGAAACAGGGTACTATGGCTACACCTTC. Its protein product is CASSQETGYYGYTF.

The chain's CDR3 is CATSAGTEDTGELFF. The CDR3 region has the DNA TGTGCCACCAGTGCTGGGACGGAGGACACCGGGGAGCTGTTTTTT. The chain employs TRBV24-1 and TRBJ2-2, with D perhaps being TRBD1 or TRBD2 (5 bases each). This CDR3 contains 15 residues. The germline V gene has CDR1 KGHDR and CDR2 SFDVKD. Trimming shortened V by 5 bases and J by 3 bases, and 12 bases separated the two germline ends.

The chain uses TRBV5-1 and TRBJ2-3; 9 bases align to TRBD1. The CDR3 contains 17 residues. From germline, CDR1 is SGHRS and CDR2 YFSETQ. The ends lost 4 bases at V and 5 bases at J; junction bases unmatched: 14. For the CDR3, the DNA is TGCGCCAGCAGCCCCAAACAACAGGGGGCAGTGGAAGATACGCAGTATTTT. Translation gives CASSPKQQGAVEDTQYF.

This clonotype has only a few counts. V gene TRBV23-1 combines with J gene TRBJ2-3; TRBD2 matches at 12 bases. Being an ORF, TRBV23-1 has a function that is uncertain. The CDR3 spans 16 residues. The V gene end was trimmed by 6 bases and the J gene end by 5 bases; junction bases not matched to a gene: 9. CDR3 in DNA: TGCGCCAGCAGAAGATGGACTAGCGGGGTGGGAGATACGCAGTATTTT. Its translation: CASRRWTSGVGDTQYF.

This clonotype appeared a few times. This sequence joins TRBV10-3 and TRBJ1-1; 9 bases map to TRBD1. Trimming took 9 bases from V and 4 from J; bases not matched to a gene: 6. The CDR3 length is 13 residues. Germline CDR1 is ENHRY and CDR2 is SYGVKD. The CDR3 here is CAIRTGAGTEAFF. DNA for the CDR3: TGTGCCATTCGGACAGGGGCGGGCACTGAAGCTTTCTTT.

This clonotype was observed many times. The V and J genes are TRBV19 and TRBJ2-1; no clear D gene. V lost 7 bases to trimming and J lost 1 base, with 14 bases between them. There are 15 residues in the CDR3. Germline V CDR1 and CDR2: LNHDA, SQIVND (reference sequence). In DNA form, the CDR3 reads TGTGCCAGTACCCCGCCTGAGAGTTCCTACAATGAGCAGTTCTTC. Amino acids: CASTPPESSYNEQFF. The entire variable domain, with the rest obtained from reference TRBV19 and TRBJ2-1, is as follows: DGGITQSPKYLFRKEGQNVTLSCEQNLNHDAMYWYRQDPGQGLRLIYYSQIVNDFQKGDIAEGYSVSREKKESFPLTVTSAQKNPTAFYLCASTPPESSYNEQFFGPGTRLTVL.

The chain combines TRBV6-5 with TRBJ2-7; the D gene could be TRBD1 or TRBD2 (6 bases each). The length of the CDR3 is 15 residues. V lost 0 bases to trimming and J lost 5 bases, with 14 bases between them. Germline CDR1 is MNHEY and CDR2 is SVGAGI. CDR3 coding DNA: TGTGCCAGCAGTTACTCTGGGGGGCCCAGGAACGAGCAGTACTTC. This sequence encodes CASSYSGGPRNEQYF.